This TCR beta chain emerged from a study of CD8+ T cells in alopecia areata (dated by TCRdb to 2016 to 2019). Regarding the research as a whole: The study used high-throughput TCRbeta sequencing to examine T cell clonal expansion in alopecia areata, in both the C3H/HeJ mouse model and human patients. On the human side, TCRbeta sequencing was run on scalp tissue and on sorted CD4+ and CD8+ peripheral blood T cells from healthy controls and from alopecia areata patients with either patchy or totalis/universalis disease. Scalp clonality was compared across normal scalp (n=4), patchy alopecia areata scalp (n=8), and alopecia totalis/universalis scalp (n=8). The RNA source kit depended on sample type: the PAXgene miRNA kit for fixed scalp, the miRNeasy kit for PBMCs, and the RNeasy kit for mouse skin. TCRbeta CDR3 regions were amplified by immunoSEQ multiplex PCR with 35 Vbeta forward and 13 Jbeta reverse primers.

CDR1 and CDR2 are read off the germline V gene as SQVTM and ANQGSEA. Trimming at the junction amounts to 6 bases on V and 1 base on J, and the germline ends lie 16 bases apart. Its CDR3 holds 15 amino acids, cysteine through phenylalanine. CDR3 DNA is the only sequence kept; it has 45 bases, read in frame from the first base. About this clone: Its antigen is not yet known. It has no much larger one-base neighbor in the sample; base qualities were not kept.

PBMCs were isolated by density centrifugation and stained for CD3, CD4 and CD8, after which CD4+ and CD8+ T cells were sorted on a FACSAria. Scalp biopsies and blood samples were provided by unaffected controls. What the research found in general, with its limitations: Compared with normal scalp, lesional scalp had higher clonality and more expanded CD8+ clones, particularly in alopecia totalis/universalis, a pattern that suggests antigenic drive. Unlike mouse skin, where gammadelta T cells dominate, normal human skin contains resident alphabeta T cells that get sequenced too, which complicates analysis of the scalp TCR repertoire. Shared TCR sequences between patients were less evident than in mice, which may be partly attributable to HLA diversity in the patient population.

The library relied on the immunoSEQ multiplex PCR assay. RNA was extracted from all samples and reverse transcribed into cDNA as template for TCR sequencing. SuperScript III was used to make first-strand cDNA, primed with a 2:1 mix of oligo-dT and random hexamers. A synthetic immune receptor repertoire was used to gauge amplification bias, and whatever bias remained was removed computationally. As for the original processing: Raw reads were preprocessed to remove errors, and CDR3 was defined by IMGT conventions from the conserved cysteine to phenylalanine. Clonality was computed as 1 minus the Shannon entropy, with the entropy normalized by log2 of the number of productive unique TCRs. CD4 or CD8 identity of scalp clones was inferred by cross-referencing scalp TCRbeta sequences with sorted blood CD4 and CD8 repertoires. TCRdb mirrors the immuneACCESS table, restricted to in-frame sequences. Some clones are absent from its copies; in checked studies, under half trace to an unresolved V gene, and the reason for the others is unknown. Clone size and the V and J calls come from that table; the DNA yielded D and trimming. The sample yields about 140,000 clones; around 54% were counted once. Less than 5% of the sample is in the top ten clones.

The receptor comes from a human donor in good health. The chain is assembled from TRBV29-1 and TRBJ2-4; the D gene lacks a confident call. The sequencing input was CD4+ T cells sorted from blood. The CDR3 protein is CSVAPVAGAKNIQYF. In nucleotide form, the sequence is TGCAGCGTGGCACCGGTGGCCGGGGCCAAAAACATTCAGTACTTC.